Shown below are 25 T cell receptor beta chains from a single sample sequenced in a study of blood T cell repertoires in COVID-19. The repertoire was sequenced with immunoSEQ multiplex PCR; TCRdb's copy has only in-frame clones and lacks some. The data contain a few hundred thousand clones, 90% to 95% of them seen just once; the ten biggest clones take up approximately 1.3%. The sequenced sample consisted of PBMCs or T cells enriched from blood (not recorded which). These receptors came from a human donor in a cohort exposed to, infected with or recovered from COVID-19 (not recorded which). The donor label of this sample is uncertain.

The CDR3 is CSVSDRGPGELFF. For the CDR3, the DNA is TGCAGCGTTTCTGACAGGGGGCCCGGGGAGCTGTTTTTT. V and J are TRBV29-1 and TRBJ2-2, with 10 bases identical to TRBD1. The CDR3 runs to 13 residues. V dropped 5 bases and J dropped 6; count of bases not matched to a gene: 3. CDR1 SQVTM and CDR2 ANQGSEA come from the germline V gene.

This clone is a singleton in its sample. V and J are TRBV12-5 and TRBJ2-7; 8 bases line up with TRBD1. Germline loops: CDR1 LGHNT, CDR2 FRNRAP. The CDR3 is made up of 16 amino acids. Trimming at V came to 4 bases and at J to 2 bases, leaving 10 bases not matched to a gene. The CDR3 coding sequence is TGTGCTAGTGGTTCACTAATTACAGGGGGTCCCTACGAGCAGTACTTC. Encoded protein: CASGSLITGGPYEQYF.

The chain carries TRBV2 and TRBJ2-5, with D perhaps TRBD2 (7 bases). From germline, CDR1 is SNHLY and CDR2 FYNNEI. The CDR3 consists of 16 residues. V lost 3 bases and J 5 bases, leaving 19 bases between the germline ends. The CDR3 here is CASSDNGGGAWETQYF. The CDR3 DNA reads TGTGCCAGCAGTGATAATGGAGGGGGGGCCTGGGAGACCCAGTACTTC.

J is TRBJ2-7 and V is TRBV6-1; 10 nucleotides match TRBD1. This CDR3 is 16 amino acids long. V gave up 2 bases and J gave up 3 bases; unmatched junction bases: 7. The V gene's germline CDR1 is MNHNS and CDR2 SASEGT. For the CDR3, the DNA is TGTGCCAGCAGTGAATATGGGACAGGGGCGGTCTACGAGCAGTACTTC. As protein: CASSEYGTGAVYEQYF.

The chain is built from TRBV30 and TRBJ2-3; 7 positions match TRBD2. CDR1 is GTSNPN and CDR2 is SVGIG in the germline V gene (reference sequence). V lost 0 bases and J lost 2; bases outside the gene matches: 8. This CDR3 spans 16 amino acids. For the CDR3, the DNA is TGTGCCTGGAGTGTTTCGCTAGCGGTAGACACAGATACGCAGTATTTT. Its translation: CAWSVSLAVDTDTQYF. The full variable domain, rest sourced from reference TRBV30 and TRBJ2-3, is SQTIHQWPATLVQPVGSPLSLECTVEGTSNPNLYWYRQAAGRGLQLLFYSVGIGQISSEVPQNLSASRPQDRQFILSSKKLLLSDSGFYLCAWSVSLAVDTDTQYFGPGTRLTVL.

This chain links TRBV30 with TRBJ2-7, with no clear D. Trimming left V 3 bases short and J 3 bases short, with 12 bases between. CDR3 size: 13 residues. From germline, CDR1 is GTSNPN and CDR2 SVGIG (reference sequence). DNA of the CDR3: TGTGCCTGGAGCCTCGGGTCAAACTACGAGCAGTACTTC. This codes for CAWSLGSNYEQYF. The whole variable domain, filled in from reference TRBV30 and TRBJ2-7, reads SQTIHQWPATLVQPVGSPLSLECTVEGTSNPNLYWYRQAAGRGLQLLFYSVGIGQISSEVPQNLSASRPQDRQFILSSKKLLLSDSGFYLCAWSLGSNYEQYFGPGTRLTVT.

CDR3 bases: TGTGCCAGCTCACGGCCAGGGTTCTTCTCTGGAAACACCATATATTTT. It specifies CASSRPGFFSGNTIYF. This rearrangement joins TRBV18 to TRBJ1-3, with D perhaps TRBD1 (5 bases). This CDR3 is built from 16 residues. Trimming removed 4 bases from V and 0 bases from J, with 13 bases in between. Germline lookup yields CDR1 KGHSH and CDR2 LQKENI.

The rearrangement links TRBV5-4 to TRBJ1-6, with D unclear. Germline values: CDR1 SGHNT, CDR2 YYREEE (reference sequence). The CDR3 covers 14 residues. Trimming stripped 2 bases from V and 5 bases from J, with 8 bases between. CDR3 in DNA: TGTGCCAGCAGCTTTACCGGGGATAATTCACCCCTCCACTTT. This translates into CASSFTGDNSPLHF.

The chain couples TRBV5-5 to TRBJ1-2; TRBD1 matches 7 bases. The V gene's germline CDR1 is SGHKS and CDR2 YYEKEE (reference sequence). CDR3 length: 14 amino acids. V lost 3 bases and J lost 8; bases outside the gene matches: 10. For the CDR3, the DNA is TGTGCCAGCAGCTCCTCCCCGACAGGGCGAGGCTACACCTTC. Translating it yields CASSSSPTGRGYTF.

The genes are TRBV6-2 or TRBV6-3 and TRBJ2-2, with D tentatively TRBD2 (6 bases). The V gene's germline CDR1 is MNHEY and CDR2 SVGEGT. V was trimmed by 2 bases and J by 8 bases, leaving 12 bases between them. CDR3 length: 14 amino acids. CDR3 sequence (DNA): TGTGCCAGCAGTTACCCCGCGCGGGAAGGGGAGCTGTTTTTT. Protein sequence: CASSYPAREGELFF.

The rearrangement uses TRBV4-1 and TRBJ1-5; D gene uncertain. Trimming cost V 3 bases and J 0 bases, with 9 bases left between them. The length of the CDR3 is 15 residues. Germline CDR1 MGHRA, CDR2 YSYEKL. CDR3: CASSHQEYSNQPQHF. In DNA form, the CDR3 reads TGCGCCAGCAGCCATCAAGAGTATAGCAATCAGCCCCAGCATTTT.

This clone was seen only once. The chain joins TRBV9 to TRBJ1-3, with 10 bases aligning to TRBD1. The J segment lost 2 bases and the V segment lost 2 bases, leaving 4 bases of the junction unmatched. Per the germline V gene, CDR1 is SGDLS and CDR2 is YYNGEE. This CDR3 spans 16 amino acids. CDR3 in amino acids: CASSVEGTGAGNTIYF. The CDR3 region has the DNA TGTGCCAGCAGCGTCGAAGGGACAGGGGCTGGAAACACCATATATTTT.

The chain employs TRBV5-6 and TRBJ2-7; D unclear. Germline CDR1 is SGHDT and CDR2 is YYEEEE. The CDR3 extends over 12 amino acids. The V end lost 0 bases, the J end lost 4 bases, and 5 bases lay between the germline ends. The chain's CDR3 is CASSLGGYEQYF. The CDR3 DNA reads TGTGCCAGCAGCTTGGGAGGATACGAGCAGTACTTC.

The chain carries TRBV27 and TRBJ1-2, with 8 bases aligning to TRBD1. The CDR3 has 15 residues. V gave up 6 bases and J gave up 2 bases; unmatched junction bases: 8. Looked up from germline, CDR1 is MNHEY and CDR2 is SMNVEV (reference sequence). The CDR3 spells CASSSDRGLNYGYTF. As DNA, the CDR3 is TGTGCCAGCAGCTCCGACAGGGGCCTGAACTATGGCTACACCTTC.

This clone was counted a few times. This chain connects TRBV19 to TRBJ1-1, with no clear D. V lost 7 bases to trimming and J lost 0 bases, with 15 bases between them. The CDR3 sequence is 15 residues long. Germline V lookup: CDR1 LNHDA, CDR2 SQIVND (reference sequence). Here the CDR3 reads CASTRMGGLNTEAFF. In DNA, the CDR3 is TGTGCCAGTACCCGGATGGGAGGGCTGAACACTGAAGCTTTCTTT.

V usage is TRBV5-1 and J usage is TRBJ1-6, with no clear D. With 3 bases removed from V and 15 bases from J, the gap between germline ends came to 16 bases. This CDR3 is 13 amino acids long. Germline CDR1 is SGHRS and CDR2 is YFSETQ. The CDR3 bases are TGCGCCAGCAGCTACCCAACGGTGAGGGTCCTCCACTTT. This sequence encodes CASSYPTVRVLHF.

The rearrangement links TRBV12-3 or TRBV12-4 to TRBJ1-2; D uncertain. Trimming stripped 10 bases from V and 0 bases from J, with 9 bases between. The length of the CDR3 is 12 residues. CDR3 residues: CATARANYGYTF. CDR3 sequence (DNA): TGTGCCACTGCGCGAGCTAACTATGGCTACACCTTC.

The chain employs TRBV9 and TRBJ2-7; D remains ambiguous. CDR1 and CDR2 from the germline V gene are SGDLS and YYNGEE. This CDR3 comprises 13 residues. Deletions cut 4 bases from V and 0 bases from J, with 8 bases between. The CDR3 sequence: CASSPSPSYEQYF. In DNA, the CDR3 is TGTGCCAGCAGCCCAAGCCCCTCCTACGAGCAGTACTTC.

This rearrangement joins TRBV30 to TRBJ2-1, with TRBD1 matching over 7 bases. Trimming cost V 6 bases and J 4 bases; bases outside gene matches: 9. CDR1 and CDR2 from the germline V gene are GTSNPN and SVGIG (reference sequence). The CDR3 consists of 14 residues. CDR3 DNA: TGTGCCTGCCAAACCGGGACAGTTTACAATGAGCAGTTCTTC. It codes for CACQTGTVYNEQFF.

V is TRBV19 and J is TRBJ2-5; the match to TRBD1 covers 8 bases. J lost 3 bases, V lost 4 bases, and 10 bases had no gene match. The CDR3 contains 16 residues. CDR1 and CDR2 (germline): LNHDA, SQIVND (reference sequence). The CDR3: CASSRRQGIPKETQYF. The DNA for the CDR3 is TGTGCCAGTAGTAGAAGACAGGGGATCCCAAAAGAGACCCAGTACTTC.

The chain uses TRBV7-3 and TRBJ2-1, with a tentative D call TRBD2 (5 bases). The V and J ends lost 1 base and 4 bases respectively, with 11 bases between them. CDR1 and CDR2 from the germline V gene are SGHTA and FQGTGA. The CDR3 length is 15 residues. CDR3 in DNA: TGTGCCAGCAGCTTAATGTCTAGAGGGTACAATGAGCAGTTCTTC. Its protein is CASSLMSRGYNEQFF.

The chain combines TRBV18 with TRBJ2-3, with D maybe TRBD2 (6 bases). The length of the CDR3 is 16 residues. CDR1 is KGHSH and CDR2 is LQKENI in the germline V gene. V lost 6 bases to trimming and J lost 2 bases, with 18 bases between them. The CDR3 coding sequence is TGTGCCAGCTCGCTAAAGACGGGGGTCTACACAGATACGCAGTATTTT. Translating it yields CASSLKTGVYTDTQYF.

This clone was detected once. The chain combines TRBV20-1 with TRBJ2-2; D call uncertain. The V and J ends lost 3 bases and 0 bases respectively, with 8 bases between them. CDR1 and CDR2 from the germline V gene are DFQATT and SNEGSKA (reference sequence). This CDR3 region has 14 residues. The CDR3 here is CSASRQANTGELFF. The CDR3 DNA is TGCAGTGCTAGTCGTCAGGCGAACACCGGGGAGCTGTTTTTT.

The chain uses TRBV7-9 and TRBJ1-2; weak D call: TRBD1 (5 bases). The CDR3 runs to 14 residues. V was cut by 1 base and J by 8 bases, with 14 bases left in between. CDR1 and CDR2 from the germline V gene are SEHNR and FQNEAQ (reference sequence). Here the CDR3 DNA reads TGTGCCAGCAGCTTAGAGGGGCGGGGATCGGGCTACACCTTC. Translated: CASSLEGRGSGYTF.

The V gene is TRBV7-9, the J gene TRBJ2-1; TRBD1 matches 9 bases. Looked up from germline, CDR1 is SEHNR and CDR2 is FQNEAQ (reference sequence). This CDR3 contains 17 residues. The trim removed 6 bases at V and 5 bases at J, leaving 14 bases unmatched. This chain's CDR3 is CASSQPETGGYHNEQFF. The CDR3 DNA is TGTGCCAGCAGTCAACCGGAGACAGGGGGTTACCACAATGAGCAGTTCTTC. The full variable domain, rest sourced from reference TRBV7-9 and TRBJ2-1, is DTGVSQNPRHKITKRGQNVTFRCDPISEHNRLYWYRQTLGQGPEFLTYFQNEAQLEKSRLLSDRFSAERPKGSFSTLEIQRTEQGDSAMYLCASSQPETGGYHNEQFFGPGTRLTVL.